This TCR beta chain was recorded in a study of CD8+CD57+ T cells in acquired aplastic anemia. Only a few counts were recorded for this clonotype. Patients who underwent sequencing had shown CD8+CD57+ cell expansion by flow cytometry. Profiling that covered TCR beta VDJ and CDR3 relied on genomic DNA as its template. MiXCR was run by TCRdb on the reads, yielding one entry per CDR3 protein. The data show approximately 250,000 distinct CDR3 sequences, approximately 82% seen once. There are 15 residues in the CDR3. CDR1 MGHDK and CDR2 SYGVNS come from the germline V gene. With V trimmed by 6 bases and J by 6 bases, 11 bases remained unmatched.

The source is a human donor with aplastic anemia. The chain has TRBV25-1 and TRBJ1-5; 7 bases agree with TRBD1. The sequenced sample consisted of sorted CD4+, CD8+, or CD8+CD57+ T cells (not recorded which) from PBMCs. CDR3 bases: TGTGCCAGCAGCCTCCGACAGGGTGGATTTCAGCCCCAGCATTTT. This codes for CASSLRQGGFQPQHF.